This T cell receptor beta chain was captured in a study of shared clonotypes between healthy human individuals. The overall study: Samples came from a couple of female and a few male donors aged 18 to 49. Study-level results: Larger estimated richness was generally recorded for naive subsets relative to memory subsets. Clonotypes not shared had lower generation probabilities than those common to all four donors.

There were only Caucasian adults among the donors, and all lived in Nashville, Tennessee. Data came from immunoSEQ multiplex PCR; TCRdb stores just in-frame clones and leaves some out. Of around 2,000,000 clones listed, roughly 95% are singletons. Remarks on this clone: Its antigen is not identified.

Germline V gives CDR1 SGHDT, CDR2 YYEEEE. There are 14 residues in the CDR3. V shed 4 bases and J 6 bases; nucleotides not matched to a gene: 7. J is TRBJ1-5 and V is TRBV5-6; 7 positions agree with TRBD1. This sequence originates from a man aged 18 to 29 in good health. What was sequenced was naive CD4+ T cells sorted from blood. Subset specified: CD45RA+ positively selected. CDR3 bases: TGTGCCAGCAGCGTGACAGGGCGGTTTCAGCCCCAGCATTTT. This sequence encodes CASSVTGRFQPQHF.